These 21 T cell receptor beta chains were sequenced from one sample in a study of CD8 T cells in ankylosing spondylitis. TCRdb reanalysed the 5' RACE reads using MiXCR and keeps one entry per CDR3 protein. The sample lists a few hundred thousand distinct CDR3 sequences, about a fifth occurring once. Sample: blood, either unsorted or a sorted T cell fraction (not recorded which). These receptors were obtained from a female donor with ankylosing spondylitis or in good health (not recorded which).

This clonotype was detected only a few times. V is TRBV7-9 and J is TRBJ2-3; 7 bases fit TRBD2. V shed 4 bases, J shed 4 bases, and the junction held 8 bases outside the gene matches. CDR1 and CDR2 from the germline V gene are SEHNR and FQNEAQ (reference sequence). The CDR3 loop spans 15 amino acids. This chain's CDR3 is CASSSAGSFADTQYF. DNA of the CDR3: TGTGCCAGCAGCTCAGCGGGAAGCTTCGCAGATACGCAGTATTTT.

This clonotype was recorded a few times. J is TRBJ2-2 and V is TRBV3-1; D is tentatively TRBD1 or TRBD2 (8 bases each). With 1 base removed from V and 7 bases from J, the gap between germline ends came to 19 bases. The germline gives CDR1 LGHDT, CDR2 YNNKEL (reference sequence). This CDR3 is 17 amino acids long. The CDR3 loop is CASSQATIAGQVGELFF. For the CDR3, the DNA is TGTGCCAGCAGCCAAGCCACCATAGCGGGACAGGTCGGGGAGCTGTTTTTT.

The chain joins TRBV20-1 to TRBJ2-7; D call uncertain. Germline CDR1 reads DFQATT; CDR2 reads SNEGSKA (reference sequence). V lost 4 bases, J lost 4 bases, and 14 bases lay in between. The CDR3 is 13 amino acids. The CDR3 sequence is CSATLYSVYEQYF. The CDR3 DNA reads as TGCAGTGCTACCCTCTACAGCGTTTACGAGCAGTACTTC.

This clonotype was recorded a few times. V gene TRBV14 combines with J gene TRBJ2-7; TRBD1 might be the D (6 bases). This CDR3 is 15 amino acids long. With 2 bases removed from V and 6 bases from J, the gap between germline ends came to 17 bases. CDR1 and CDR2 (germline): SGHDN, FVKESK. The CDR3 loop is CASSQRGNRVGEQYF. The CDR3, as DNA: TGTGCCAGCAGCCAACGCGGCAACAGGGTTGGCGAGCAGTACTTC.

The chain recombines TRBV6-1 with TRBJ2-3; a weak D match, TRBD2 (5 bases). The length of the CDR3 is 15 residues. Germline assignment: CDR1 MNHNS and CDR2 SASEGT. The V and J ends lost 8 bases and 2 bases respectively, with 17 bases between them. The CDR3 DNA reads TGTGCCAGCGGAACCCCAAGCGGAACCACAGATACGCAGTATTTT. Its protein is CASGTPSGTTDTQYF.

The V and J genes are TRBV4-3 and TRBJ2-5, with 8 bases matching TRBD2. V gave up 7 bases and J gave up 5 bases; unmatched junction bases: 6. The germline CDR1 and CDR2 sequences are LGHNA and YSLEER. CDR3 length: 13 residues. The CDR3 bases are TGCGCCAGCACACGGGAGGGCCCGGAGACCCAGTACTTC. This sequence encodes CASTREGPETQYF.

J is TRBJ2-2 and V is TRBV6-1; possibly TRBD1 for D (6 bases). The germline V and J ends were trimmed by 6 bases and 2 bases, with 13 bases remaining between them. The CDR3 totals 15 residues. Germline V gene lookup returns CDR1 MNHNS and CDR2 SASEGT. CDR3 amino acids: CASSLDRSNTGELFF. The CDR3 bases are TGTGCCAGCAGCCTAGACAGGTCTAACACCGGGGAGCTGTTTTTT.

This clonotype turned up a few times. The rearrangement joins TRBV4-3 to TRBJ2-1; TRBD1 might be the D (5 bases). There are 14 residues in the CDR3. Germline lookup yields CDR1 LGHNA and CDR2 YSLEER. Trimming removed 0 bases from V and 6 bases from J, with 9 bases in between. This CDR3 reads CASSQDPRGNEQFF. CDR3 sequence (DNA): TGCGCCAGCAGCCAAGACCCTAGGGGCAATGAGCAGTTCTTC.

This clonotype was counted only a few times. The chain has TRBV15 and TRBJ2-7; no firm D call. CDR1 is LNHNV and CDR2 is YYDKDF in the germline V gene (reference sequence). This CDR3 has 15 amino acids. The V gene lost 0 bases and the J gene lost 4 bases, with 13 bases spanning the gap. CDR3 in amino acids: CATSRDLTATYEQYF. CDR3 DNA: TGTGCCACCAGCAGAGATTTGACCGCTACGTACGAGCAGTACTTC.

This clonotype showed up just a few times. The chain is built from TRBV11-2 and TRBJ2-3, with a possible D match to TRBD1 (5 bases). V lost 8 bases and J lost 3, with 12 bases in between. The CDR3 has 13 residues. Germline CDR1 SGHAT, CDR2 FQNNGV. Here the CDR3 DNA reads TGTGCCAGCCTGTCCACAGGAACAGATACGCAGTATTTT. The encoded protein is CASLSTGTDTQYF.

V and J are TRBV20-1 and TRBJ2-1; D is ambiguous. V gave up 1 base and J gave up 5 bases, with 3 bases separating them. The germline V gene encodes CDR1 DFQATT and CDR2 SNEGSKA (reference sequence). The CDR3 is 11 residues long. CDR3 protein: CSARANNEQFF. In DNA, the CDR3 is TGCAGTGCTAGAGCTAACAATGAGCAGTTCTTC.

This clonotype has a count of ten or more. The rearrangement links TRBV5-6 to TRBJ2-1; 13 bases are a match to TRBD2. Germline V lookup: CDR1 SGHDT, CDR2 YYEEEE. The ends lost 0 bases at V and 10 bases at J; junction bases unmatched: 7. This CDR3 spans 16 amino acids. The CDR3 loop reads CASSLVGLAGVREQFF. For the CDR3, the DNA is TGTGCCAGCAGCTTGGTAGGACTAGCGGGAGTAAGGGAGCAGTTCTTC.

Only a few counts were recorded for this clonotype. CDR3 protein: CASSYSRTTYNEQFF. CDR3 nucleotide sequence: TGTGCCAGCAGTTACTCCCGGACTACTTACAATGAGCAGTTCTTC. The chain recombines TRBV6-5 with TRBJ2-1, with D possibly matching TRBD2 (6 bases). The CDR3 loop spans 15 amino acids. Trimming shortened V by 0 bases and J by 4 bases, and 10 bases separated the two germline ends. CDR1 and CDR2 from the germline V gene are MNHEY and SVGAGI.

The J gene is TRBJ2-1, the V gene TRBV5-1; D remains unclear. V was shortened by 2 bases and J by 7 bases, with 10 bases between the two germline ends. The CDR3 has 13 residues. Germline CDR1 reads SGHRS; CDR2 reads YFSETQ. Here the CDR3 reads CASSFSRGNEQFF. CDR3 nucleotides: TGCGCCAGCAGCTTCTCTAGAGGAAATGAGCAGTTCTTC.

Only one count was recorded for this clonotype. The CDR3 here is CASSRLRDEQFF. The DNA of the CDR3 is TGTGCCAGCAGCCGTTTAAGGGATGAGCAGTTCTTC. The rearrangement uses TRBV6-6 and TRBJ2-1; no clear D. Deletions cut 6 bases from V and 8 bases from J, with 11 bases between. CDR3 length equals 12 residues. Germline lookup yields CDR1 MNHNY and CDR2 SVGAGI (reference sequence).

This clonotype was detected many times. This chain links TRBV29-1 with TRBJ1-1; D perhaps matches TRBD1 (5 bases). Trimming shortened V by 2 bases and J by 5 bases, and 21 bases separated the two germline ends. The CDR3 loop spans 16 amino acids. Per germline, CDR1 SQVTM and CDR2 ANQGSEA. The CDR3 spells CSVEPGHGVRRTEAFF. As DNA, the CDR3 is TGCAGCGTTGAACCAGGACACGGGGTGAGGCGAACTGAAGCTTTCTTT.

This clonotype appeared a few times. V gene TRBV5-1 combines with J gene TRBJ2-1; 9 bases fit TRBD1. CDR1 and CDR2 from the germline V gene are SGHRS and YFSETQ. The CDR3 consists of 14 residues. With V trimmed by 7 bases and J by 2 bases, 4 bases remained unmatched. CDR3 protein: CASGTGLTYNEQFF. DNA for the CDR3: TGCGCCAGCGGGACAGGGTTGACCTACAATGAGCAGTTCTTC.

V and J are TRBV7-9 and TRBJ2-7, with D tentatively TRBD1 (5 bases). Germline CDR1 reads SEHNR; CDR2 reads FQNEAQ (reference sequence). V was trimmed by 2 bases and J by 6 bases, leaving 11 bases between them. The CDR3 has 13 residues. DNA of the CDR3: TGTGCCAGCAGCTTAATCCAGGGCGGCGAGCAGTACTTC. It encodes CASSLIQGGEQYF.

This clonotype has a count of ten or more. CDR3 in amino acids: CASSLQGETEAFF. CDR3 nucleotide sequence: TGCGCCAGCAGCTTACAGGGAGAAACTGAAGCTTTCTTT. V gene TRBV5-1 combines with J gene TRBJ1-1; D is perhaps TRBD1 (6 bases). This CDR3 contains 13 residues. The ends were cut back, 2 bases at V and 5 bases at J, with 10 bases in the middle. Germline V gene lookup returns CDR1 SGHRS and CDR2 YFSETQ.

The chain is built from TRBV19 and TRBJ2-7; possibly TRBD2 for D (5 bases). Germline V gene lookup returns CDR1 LNHDA and CDR2 SQIVND (reference sequence). The CDR3 consists of 15 residues. Between the trimmed V and J ends, which lost 4 bases and 4 bases, there was a span of 17 bases. The CDR3 DNA is TGTGCCAGTAGTAACGCCGGCCCCCCGGGGTACGAGCAGTACTTC. It translates to CASSNAGPPGYEQYF. Based on the CDR3 plus reference TRBV19 and TRBJ2-7, the full variable domain is DGGITQSPKYLFRKEGQNVTLSCEQNLNHDAMYWYRQDPGQGLRLIYYSQIVNDFQKGDIAEGYSVSREKKESFPLTVTSAQKNPTAFYLCASSNAGPPGYEQYFGPGTRLTVT.

This clonotype was counted only a few times. The chain couples TRBV20-1 to TRBJ2-7, with D hard to call. Trimming left V 0 bases short and J 0 bases short, with 9 bases between. CDR3 length: 14 residues. Germline V gene lookup returns CDR1 DFQATT and CDR2 SNEGSKA (reference sequence). CDR3 nucleotides: TGCAGTGCTAGAGATACCCGACGCTCCTACGAGCAGTACTTC. Translated, it gives CSARDTRRSYEQYF.